Following are 15 T cell receptor beta chains from one sample sequenced in a study of immune heterogeneity within non-small cell lung tumors. Template input was genomic DNA from bulk tumor (600 ng per sample). Multiple widely separated biopsies were taken from each primary tumor at surgery. Newly diagnosed with untreated non-small cell lung cancer, the patients underwent curative surgery. Multiplex PCR (32 V and 13 J primers) was used to amplify the TCR beta CDR3. Using its own MiXCR run on the multiplex PCR reads, TCRdb lists one record per CDR3 protein. Of a few thousand distinct CDR3 sequences detected, 50% to 65% appear once; the ten largest clones hold 9.5% to 13%. Sequenced input: lung tumor tissue. Receptors originate from a man aged 65-85 years with non-small cell lung cancer.

This chain joins TRBV19 and TRBJ1-6, with 7 bases lining up with TRBD1. Germline CDR1 and CDR2: LNHDA and SQIVND (reference sequence). J lost 7 bases, V lost 6 bases, and 6 bases had no gene match. The CDR3 consists of 14 residues. CDR3 nucleotides: TGTGCCAGTAGGGAGACAGGGCGAAATTCACCCCTCCACTTT. Its protein is CASRETGRNSPLHF.

Note on this clonotype: A read error may produce the germline difference seen at one junction end. The chain couples TRBV7-9 to TRBJ1-1; unclear D gene. Germline loops: CDR1 SEHNR, CDR2 FQNEAQ (reference sequence). This CDR3 comprises 14 residues. DNA of the CDR3: TGTGCCAGCAGCTCCCCGCTAGGGAACCCTGAAGCTTTCTTT. Translated, it gives CASSSPLGNPEAFF.

V usage is TRBV6-9 and J usage is TRBJ2-3; 7 nucleotides agree with TRBD2. From germline, CDR1 is MNHGY and CDR2 SVAAGI. V lost 4 bases, J lost 3 bases, and 7 bases stayed unmatched. This CDR3 contains 15 residues. CDR3 region: CASSWAAGVTDTQYF. In nucleotides, the CDR3 is TGTGCCAGCAGTTGGGCGGCGGGAGTGACAGATACGCAGTATTTT.

The chain carries TRBV18 and TRBJ2-3, with TRBD1 as a possible D gene (5 bases). The CDR3 sequence is 13 residues long. Per the germline V gene, CDR1 is KGHSH and CDR2 is LQKENI. V lost 3 bases and J lost 8, with 12 bases in between. The CDR3 DNA is TGTGCCAGCTCACCGGACAAGTGGGGTACGCAGTATTTT. This translates into CASSPDKWGTQYF.

This chain connects TRBV9 to TRBJ2-2; TRBD1 might be the D (7 bases). V lost 4 bases to trimming and J lost 7 bases, with 17 bases between them. This CDR3 comprises 15 residues. The germline gives CDR1 SGDLS, CDR2 YYNGEE. The CDR3 reads CASSRSGRGVGELFF. The CDR3 DNA is TGTGCCAGCAGCCGTAGCGGCAGGGGGGTCGGGGAGCTGTTTTTT.

The rearrangement uses TRBV28 and TRBJ2-5; unclear D gene. From germline, CDR1 is MDHEN and CDR2 SYDVKM. V lost 3 bases and J lost 5, with 13 bases in between. This CDR3 contains 14 residues. CDR3 residues: CASSFGEPVETQYF. In DNA form, the CDR3 reads TGTGCCAGCAGTTTCGGCGAGCCGGTGGAGACCCAGTACTTC.

Only a few counts were recorded for this clonotype. The V and J genes are TRBV28 and TRBJ1-4; 10 nucleotides agree with TRBD1. Germline V gene sequence: CDR1 MDHEN, CDR2 SYDVKM. J was trimmed by 7 bases and V by 5 bases; bases with no gene match: 7. The CDR3 is 15 amino acids. CDR3 in DNA: TGTGCCAGCAGTACCTCGGACAGGGGGTTTGAAAAACTGTTTTTT. It codes for CASSTSDRGFEKLFF.

This chain joins TRBV20-1 and TRBJ1-2; 7 bases are a match to TRBD1. The germline V gene encodes CDR1 DFQATT and CDR2 SNEGSKA (reference sequence). This CDR3 is 13 amino acids long. V shed 5 bases and J 5 bases; nucleotides not matched to a gene: 8. CDR3 loop: CSALDRVGYGYTF. The CDR3 nucleotides read TGCAGTGCTCTAGACAGGGTTGGGTATGGCTACACCTTC.

This chain links TRBV7-3 with TRBJ2-7; tentatively, D is TRBD1 (6 bases). This CDR3 is built from 16 residues. In germline, CDR1 is SGHTA, CDR2 FQGTGA. The germline V and J ends were trimmed by 2 bases and 2 bases, with 16 bases remaining between them. The CDR3 bases are TGTGCCAGCAGCTTATTTGGGGGACAAAGGACCTACGAGCAGTACTTC. Protein: CASSLFGGQRTYEQYF.

The chain couples TRBV15 to TRBJ2-1; possibly TRBD2 for D (5 bases). The germline CDR1 and CDR2 sequences are LNHNV and YYDKDF (reference sequence). Trimming left V 0 bases short and J 0 bases short, with 12 bases between. The CDR3 totals 17 residues. Here the CDR3 reads CATSRDRAESSYNEQFF. The CDR3 region has the DNA TGTGCCACCAGCAGAGATCGAGCGGAGAGCTCCTACAATGAGCAGTTCTTC.

Worth noting for this clonotype: Possible read error: a much larger clone is one base away. The rearrangement joins TRBV19 to TRBJ1-2, with D possibly TRBD1 on 5 matching bases. There are 13 residues in the CDR3. The ends were cut back, 5 bases at V and 10 bases at J, with 17 bases in the middle. From germline, CDR1 is LNHDA and CDR2 SQIVND (reference sequence). The CDR3 loop is CASSLSTGGVYTF. Written as DNA, the CDR3 is TGTGCCAGTAGTTTATCGACCGGGGGAGTCTACACCTTC.

The rearrangement links TRBV6-1 to TRBJ2-7, with 11 bases identical to TRBD1. Germline V gives CDR1 MNHNS, CDR2 SASEGT. The CDR3 has 16 amino acids. With V trimmed by 7 bases and J by 5 bases, 13 bases remained unmatched. The CDR3 nucleotides are TGTGCCAGCACCCCCGGAACTGGACAGGGGGCCGACGAGCAGTACTTC. Its protein product is CASTPGTGQGADEQYF.

This chain joins TRBV28 and TRBJ2-1, with 9 bases aligning to TRBD1. V dropped 6 bases and J dropped 2; count of bases not matched to a gene: 5. Germline CDR1 and CDR2: MDHEN and SYDVKM. The CDR3 loop spans 15 amino acids. The DNA for the CDR3 is TGTGCCAGCAGGGGACAGGGAGTAACCTACAATGAGCAGTTCTTC. As protein: CASRGQGVTYNEQFF.

This clonotype has a handful of counts. The J gene is TRBJ2-1, the V gene TRBV20-1, with D uncertain. CDR3 length equals 15 residues. Trimming cost V 3 bases and J 4 bases, with 16 bases left between them. Germline CDR1 and CDR2: DFQATT and SNEGSKA (reference sequence). The CDR3 spells CSAREDPLGYNEQFF. The CDR3 coding sequence is TGCAGTGCTAGGGAAGATCCTCTGGGTTACAATGAGCAGTTCTTC.

The rearrangement links TRBV20-1 to TRBJ1-2; D remains ambiguous. The CDR3 runs 13 residues. Germline loops: CDR1 DFQATT, CDR2 SNEGSKA (reference sequence). Trimming cost V 8 bases and J 8 bases, with 21 bases left between them. CDR3 sequence reads: CSTKAEGLRGYTF. CDR3 sequence (DNA): TGCAGTACTAAGGCGGAGGGCTTGAGGGGCTACACCTTC.